This TCR beta chain was sequenced during a study of blood T cell repertoires in COVID-19. This CDR3 comprises 16 residues. Between the trimmed V and J ends, which lost 2 bases and 2 bases, there was a span of 13 bases. Per the germline V gene, CDR1 is MGHRA and CDR2 is YSYEKL. Profiled with immunoSEQ multiplex PCR; TCRdb holds only in-frame clones, not every one. The data hold under 25,000 clones, with about 85% observed a single time. Sequencing was performed on peripheral blood. This clonotype originated in a human donor with active COVID-19. The donor label of this sample is uncertain. The rearrangement joins TRBV4-1 to TRBJ1-5; D perhaps matches TRBD1 (6 bases). CDR3 bases: TGCGCCAGCAGCCAAACCACAGGGAGTGGCAATCAGCCCCAGCATTTT. This sequence encodes CASSQTTGSGNQPQHF.